These T cell receptor beta chains were read from a single sample in a study of shared clonotypes between healthy human individuals. Assay used: immunoSEQ multiplex PCR; TCRdb lists only in-frame clones, some missing. The table records some 1,600,000 clones, about 98% of them present only once. The sample taken for sequencing was naive CD4+ T cells sorted from blood. These receptors originate from a man between 25 and 39 years old in good health. The CDR3 runs from the conserved cysteine through the conserved F or W. D genes are given only for firm matches. Part of the rows lack a size; the others show once, few, many or a class for expanded clones.

TRBJ2-2 | TRBV28 | - | 15 | TRBD1 | CASRSQGVLTGELFF | TGTGCCAGCAGGTCACAGGGGGTCCTCACCGGGGAGCTGTTTTTT
TRBJ2-1 | TRBV4-1 | - | 14 | - | CASSQDAGFNEQFF | TGCGCCAGCAGCCAAGATGCAGGATTCAATGAGCAGTTCTTC
TRBJ2-7 | TRBV29-1 | - | 13 | TRBD2 | CSVQPVIGGWQYF | TGCAGCGTTCAGCCGGTAATCGGGGGGTGGCAGTACTTC
TRBJ2-1 | TRBV5-1 | - | 15 | TRBD2 | CASSLIAGAYNEQFF | TGCGCCAGCAGCTTGATAGCGGGAGCTTACAATGAGCAGTTCTTC
TRBJ2-1 | TRBV11-2 | - | 13 | TRBD2 | CASSLGREYEQFF | TGTGCCAGCAGCTTAGGGCGGGAGTATGAGCAGTTCTTC
TRBJ1-5 | TRBV6-1 | - | 14 | - | CATTLRGLNQPQHF | TGTGCCACGACCCTCCGGGGGCTTAATCAGCCCCAGCATTTT
TRBJ2-3 | TRBV27 | - | 15 | TRBD2 | CASLSSGRAADTQYF | TGTGCCAGCCTCTCCAGCGGGAGGGCCGCGGATACGCAGTATTTT
TRBJ1-3 | TRBV4-2 | - | 15 | - | CASSQDWQGSNTIYF | TGTGCCAGCAGCCAAGATTGGCAGGGGAGCAACACCATATATTTT
TRBJ1-4 | TRBV18 | - | 14 | TRBD1 | CASSPYRGSEKLFF | TGTGCCAGCTCACCTTACAGGGGGAGCGAAAAACTGTTTTTT
TRBJ2-1 | TRBV11-3 | - | 16 | TRBD2 | CASSQIAGEGQFEQFF | TGTGCCAGCAGCCAGATAGCGGGAGAAGGACAATTTGAGCAGTTCTTC
TRBJ2-2 | TRBV5-6 | - | 16 | TRBD2 | CASSLRTSGRVWELFF | TGTGCCAGCAGCTTGCGGACTAGCGGGAGGGTTTGGGAGCTGTTTTTT
TRBJ2-1 | TRBV18 | once | 13 | - | CASSHPAYNEQFF | TGTGCCAGCTCCCACCCGGCCTACAATGAGCAGTTCTTC
TRBJ2-3 | TRBV12-2 | - | 14 | - | CASSSGRGRDTQYF | TGTGCCAGCAGCTCCGGACGGGGACGGGATACGCAGTATTTT
TRBJ1-1 | TRBV7-6 | - | 10 | - | CASSLVEAFF | TGTGCCAGCAGCTTAGTGGAAGCTTTCTTT
TRBJ2-2 | TRBV11-2 | - | 18 | TRBD2 | CASRPGLAGLKDTGELFF | TGTGCCAGCAGACCGGGACTAGCGGGATTAAAGGACACCGGGGAGCTGTTTTTT
TRBJ1-2 | TRBV4-1 | few | 15 | - | CASSQHSRGFDGYTF | TGCGCCAGCAGCCAACACTCCAGGGGATTCGATGGCTACACCTTC
TRBJ2-3 | TRBV7-9 | - | 17 | TRBD2 | CASSTAGTSGNPHTQYF | TGTGCCAGCAGCACTGCCGGGACTAGCGGGAACCCCCATACGCAGTATTTT
TRBJ2-2 | TRBV9 | - | 17 | TRBD2 | CASSRRLGLAGSGELFF | TGTGCCAGCAGCCGTAGACTGGGACTAGCGGGATCCGGGGAGCTGTTTTTT
TRBJ2-3 | TRBV5-6 | - | 15 | TRBD2 | CASSLGLAGANTQYF | TGTGCCAGCAGCTTGGGACTAGCGGGAGCCAATACGCAGTATTTT
TRBJ2-6 | TRBV5-5 | once | 20 | - | CASSPRTLAPNPPGANVLTF | TGTGCCAGCAGCCCTAGAACGTTAGCCCCCAACCCCCCTGGGGCCAACGTCCTGACTTTC
TRBJ1-2 | TRBV2 | - | 15 | - | CASSIEDASFYGYTF | TGTGCCAGCAGCATAGAGGACGCATCTTTCTATGGCTACACCTTC
TRBJ2-1 | TRBV6-4 | - | 18 | TRBD2 | CASSDSPMPGLAYNEQFF | TGTGCCAGCAGTGACTCCCCCATGCCGGGACTAGCCTACAATGAGCAGTTCTTC
TRBJ2-3 | TRBV29-1 | - | 14 | TRBD1 | CSVDTGGSTDTQYF | TGCAGCGTTGATACAGGGGGTAGTACAGATACGCAGTATTTT
TRBJ2-5 | TRBV4-1 | - | 16 | TRBD2 | CASSHLSLAGTETQYF | TGCGCCAGCAGCCACCTGTCACTAGCGGGAACGGAGACCCAGTACTTC
TRBJ1-4 | TRBV30 | - | 14 | TRBD1 | CAWRLGQSGEKLFF | TGTGCCTGGCGTTTGGGACAGTCTGGGGAAAAACTGTTTTTT
TRBJ2-1 | TRBV5-1 | - | 16 | TRBD1 | CASRPRGTGYYNEQFF | TGCGCCAGCAGACCAAGGGGGACAGGGTACTACAATGAGCAGTTCTTC
TRBJ2-2 | TRBV29-1 | - | 14 | - | CSVRDSANTGELFF | TGCAGCGTTCGGGACTCGGCGAACACCGGGGAGCTGTTTTTT
TRBJ2-1 | TRBV28 | - | 16 | - | CATIESGGRSYNEQFF | TGTGCCACCATAGAATCCGGGGGCAGGTCCTACAATGAGCAGTTCTTC
TRBJ2-5 | TRBV6-1 | - | 14 | - | CASSVQPSQETQYF | TGTGCCAGCAGTGTACAGCCTTCCCAAGAGACCCAGTACTTC